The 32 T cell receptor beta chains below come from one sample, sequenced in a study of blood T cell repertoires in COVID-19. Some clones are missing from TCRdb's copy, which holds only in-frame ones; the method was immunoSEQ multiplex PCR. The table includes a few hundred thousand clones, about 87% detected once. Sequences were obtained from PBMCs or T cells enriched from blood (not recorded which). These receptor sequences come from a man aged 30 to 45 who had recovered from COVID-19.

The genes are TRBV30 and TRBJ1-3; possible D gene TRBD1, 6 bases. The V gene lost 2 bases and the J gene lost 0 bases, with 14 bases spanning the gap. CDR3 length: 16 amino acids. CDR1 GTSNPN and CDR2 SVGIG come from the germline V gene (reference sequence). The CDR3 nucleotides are TGTGCCTGGAGTTTAGGACAGATCCGCTCTGGAAACACCATATATTTT. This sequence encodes CAWSLGQIRSGNTIYF. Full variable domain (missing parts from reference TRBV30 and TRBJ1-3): SQTIHQWPATLVQPVGSPLSLECTVEGTSNPNLYWYRQAAGRGLQLLFYSVGIGQISSEVPQNLSASRPQDRQFILSSKKLLLSDSGFYLCAWSLGQIRSGNTIYFGEGSWLTVV.

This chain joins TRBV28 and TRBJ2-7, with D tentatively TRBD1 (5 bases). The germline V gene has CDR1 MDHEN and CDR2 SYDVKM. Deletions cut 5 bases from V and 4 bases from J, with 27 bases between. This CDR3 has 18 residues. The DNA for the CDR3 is TGTGCCAGCAGTCCAACTCACCCGCTCGTGGCAGGGCGGTACGAGCAGTACTTC. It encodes CASSPTHPLVAGRYEQYF.

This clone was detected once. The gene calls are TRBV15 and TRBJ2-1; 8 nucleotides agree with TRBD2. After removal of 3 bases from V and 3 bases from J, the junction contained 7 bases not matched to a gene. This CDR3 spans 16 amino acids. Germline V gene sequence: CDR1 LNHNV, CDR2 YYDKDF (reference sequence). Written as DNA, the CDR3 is TGTGCCACCAGCAGCCGCACTAGCGGAAACTACAATGAGCAGTTCTTC. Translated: CATSSRTSGNYNEQFF. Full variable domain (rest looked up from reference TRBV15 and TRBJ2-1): DAMVIQNPRYQVTQFGKPVTLSCSQTLNHNVMYWYQQKSSQAPKLLFHYYDKDFNNEADTPDNFQSRRPNTSFCFLDIRSPGLGDTAMYLCATSSRTSGNYNEQFFGPGTRLTVL.

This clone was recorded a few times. The CDR3 loop is CASSPGGTATGYTF. The CDR3 nucleotides read TGTGCCAGCAGCCCGGGGGGGACAGCGACTGGCTACACCTTC. V is TRBV5-4 and J is TRBJ1-2; 7 positions agree with TRBD1. V shed 4 bases, J shed 7 bases, and the junction held 10 bases outside the gene matches. Germline CDR1 reads SGHNT; CDR2 reads YYREEE (reference sequence). The CDR3 runs to 14 residues.

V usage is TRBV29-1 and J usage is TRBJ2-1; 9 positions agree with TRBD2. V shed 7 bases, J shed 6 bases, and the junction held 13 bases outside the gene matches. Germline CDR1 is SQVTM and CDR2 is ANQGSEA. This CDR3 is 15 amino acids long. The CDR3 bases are TGCAGCGCCAAATCTCCGGGACTAGCTATCAATGAGCAGTTCTTC. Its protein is CSAKSPGLAINEQFF.

DNA of the CDR3: TGTGCCACCAGTGATTTACTCGAGCAGTACTTC. As protein: CATSDLLEQYF. This sequence joins TRBV24-1 and TRBJ2-7; D is unclear. Trimming shortened V by 1 base and J by 6 bases, and 3 bases separated the two germline ends. Germline CDR1 reads KGHDR; CDR2 reads SFDVKD. This CDR3 region has 11 residues.

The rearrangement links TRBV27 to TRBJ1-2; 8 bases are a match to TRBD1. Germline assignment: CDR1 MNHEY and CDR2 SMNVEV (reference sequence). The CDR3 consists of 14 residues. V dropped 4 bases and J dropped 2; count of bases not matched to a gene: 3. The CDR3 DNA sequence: TGTGCCAGCAGTTCCAGGACAGGGAACTATGGCTACACCTTC. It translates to CASSSRTGNYGYTF.

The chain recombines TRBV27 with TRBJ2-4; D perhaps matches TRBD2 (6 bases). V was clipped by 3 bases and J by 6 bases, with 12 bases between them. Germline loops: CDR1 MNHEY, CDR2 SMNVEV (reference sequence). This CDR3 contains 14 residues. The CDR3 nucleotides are TGTGCCAGCAGTTTCTCACGACTAGGAAACATTCAGTACTTC. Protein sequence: CASSFSRLGNIQYF.

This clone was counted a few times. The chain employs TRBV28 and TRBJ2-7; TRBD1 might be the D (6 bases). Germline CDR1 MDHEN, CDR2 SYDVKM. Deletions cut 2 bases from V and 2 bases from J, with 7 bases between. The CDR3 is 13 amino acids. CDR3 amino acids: CASSLTGPYEQYF. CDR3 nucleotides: TGTGCCAGCAGTTTAACAGGGCCCTACGAGCAGTACTTC.

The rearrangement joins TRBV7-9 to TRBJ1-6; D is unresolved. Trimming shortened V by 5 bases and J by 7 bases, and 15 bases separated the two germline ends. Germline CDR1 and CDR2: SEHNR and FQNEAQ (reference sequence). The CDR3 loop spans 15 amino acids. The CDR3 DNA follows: TGTGCCAGCAGCCCCGAGGTGGGTACGAATTCACCCCTCCACTTT. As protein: CASSPEVGTNSPLHF.

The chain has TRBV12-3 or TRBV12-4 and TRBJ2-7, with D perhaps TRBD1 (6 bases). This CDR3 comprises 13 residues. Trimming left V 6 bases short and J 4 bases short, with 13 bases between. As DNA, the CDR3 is TGTGCCAGCAGCGGCACAGGGAAATACGAGCAGTACTTC. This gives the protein CASSGTGKYEQYF.

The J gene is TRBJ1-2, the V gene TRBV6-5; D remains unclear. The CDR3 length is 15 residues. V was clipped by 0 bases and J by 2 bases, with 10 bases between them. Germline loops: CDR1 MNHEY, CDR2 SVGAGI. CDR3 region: CASSYSNQRNYGYTF. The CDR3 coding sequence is TGTGCCAGCAGTTACTCGAATCAGCGAAACTATGGCTACACCTTC.

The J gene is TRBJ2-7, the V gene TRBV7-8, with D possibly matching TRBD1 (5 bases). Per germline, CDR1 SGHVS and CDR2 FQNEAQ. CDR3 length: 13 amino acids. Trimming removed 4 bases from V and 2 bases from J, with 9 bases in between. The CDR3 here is CASSYGQAYEQYF. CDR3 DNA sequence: TGTGCCAGCAGCTACGGACAAGCCTACGAGCAGTACTTC.

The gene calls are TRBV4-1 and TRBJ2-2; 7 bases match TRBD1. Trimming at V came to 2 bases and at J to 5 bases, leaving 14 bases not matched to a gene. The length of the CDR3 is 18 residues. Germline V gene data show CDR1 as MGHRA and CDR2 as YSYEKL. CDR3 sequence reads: CASSQQYPFQTGTGELFF. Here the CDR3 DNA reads TGCGCCAGCAGCCAACAATATCCGTTCCAGACAGGGACCGGGGAGCTGTTTTTT.

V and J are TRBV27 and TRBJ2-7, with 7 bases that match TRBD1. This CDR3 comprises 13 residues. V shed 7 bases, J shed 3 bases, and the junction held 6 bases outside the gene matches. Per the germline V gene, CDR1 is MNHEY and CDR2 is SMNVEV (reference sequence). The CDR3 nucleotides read TGTGCCAGCACCACCAGACAGGGCTACGAGCAGTACTTC. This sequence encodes CASTTRQGYEQYF.

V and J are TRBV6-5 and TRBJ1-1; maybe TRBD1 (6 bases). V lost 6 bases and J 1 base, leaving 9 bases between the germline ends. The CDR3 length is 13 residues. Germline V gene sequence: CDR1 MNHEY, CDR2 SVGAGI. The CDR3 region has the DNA TGTGCCAGCAGCCCAGGGGCGAACACTGAAGCTTTCTTT. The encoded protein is CASSPGANTEAFF.

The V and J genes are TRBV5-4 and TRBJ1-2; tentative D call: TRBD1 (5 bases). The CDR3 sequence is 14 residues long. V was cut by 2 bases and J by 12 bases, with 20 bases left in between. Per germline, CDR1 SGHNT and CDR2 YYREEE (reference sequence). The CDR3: CASSFARQGHGDTF. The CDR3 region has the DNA TGTGCCAGCAGCTTTGCAAGGCAGGGCCACGGAGACACCTTC. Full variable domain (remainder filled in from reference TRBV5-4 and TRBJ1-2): ETGVTQSPTHLIKTRGQQVTLRCSSQSGHNTVSWYQQALGQGPQFIFQYYREEENGRGNFPPRFSGLQFPNYSSELNVNALELDDSALYLCASSFARQGHGDTFGSGTRLTVV.

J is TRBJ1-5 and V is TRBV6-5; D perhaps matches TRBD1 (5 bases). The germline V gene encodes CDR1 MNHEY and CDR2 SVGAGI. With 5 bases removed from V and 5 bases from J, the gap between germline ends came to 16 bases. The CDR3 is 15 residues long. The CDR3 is CASSTQLGGYQPQHF. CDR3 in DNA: TGTGCCAGCAGTACACAACTTGGGGGGTATCAGCCCCAGCATTTT.

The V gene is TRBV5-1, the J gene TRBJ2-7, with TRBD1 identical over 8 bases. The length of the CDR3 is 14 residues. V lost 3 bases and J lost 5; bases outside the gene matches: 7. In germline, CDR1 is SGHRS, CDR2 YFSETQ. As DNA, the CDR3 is TGCGCCAGCAGCTCCGGACAGGGATACAACGAGCAGTACTTC. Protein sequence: CASSSGQGYNEQYF.

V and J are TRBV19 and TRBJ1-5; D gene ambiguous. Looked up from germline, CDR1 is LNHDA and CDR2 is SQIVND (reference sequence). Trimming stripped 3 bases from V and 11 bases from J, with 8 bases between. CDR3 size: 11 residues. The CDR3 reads CASSIQRTQHF. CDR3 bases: TGTGCCAGTAGTATTCAGAGGACCCAGCATTTT. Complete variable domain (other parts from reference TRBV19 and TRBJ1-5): DGGITQSPKYLFRKEGQNVTLSCEQNLNHDAMYWYRQDPGQGLRLIYYSQIVNDFQKGDIAEGYSVSREKKESFPLTVTSAQKNPTAFYLCASSIQRTQHFGDGTRLSIL.

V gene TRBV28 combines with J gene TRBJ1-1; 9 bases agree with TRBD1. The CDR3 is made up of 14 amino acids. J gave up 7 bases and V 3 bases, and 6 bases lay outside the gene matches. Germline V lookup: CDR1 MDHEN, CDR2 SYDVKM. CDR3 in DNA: TGTGCCAGCAGTTTGGCCGGGACAGGGATTGAAGCTTTCTTT. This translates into CASSLAGTGIEAFF. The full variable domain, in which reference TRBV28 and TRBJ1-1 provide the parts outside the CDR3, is DVKVTQSSRYLVKRTGEKVFLECVQDMDHENMFWYRQDPGLGLRLIYFSYDVKMKEKGDIPEGYSVSREKKERFSLILESASTNQTSMYLCASSLAGTGIEAFFGQGTRLTVV.

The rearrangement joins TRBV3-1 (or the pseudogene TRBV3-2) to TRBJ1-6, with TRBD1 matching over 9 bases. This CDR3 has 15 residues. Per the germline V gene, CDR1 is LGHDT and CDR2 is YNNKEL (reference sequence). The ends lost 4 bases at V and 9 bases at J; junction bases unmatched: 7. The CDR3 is CASSRWTGDFSPLHF. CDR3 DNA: TGTGCCAGCAGCCGCTGGACAGGGGATTTTTCACCCCTCCACTTT.

CDR3 region: CASSLTGVSYGNTIYF. The CDR3 DNA is TGTGCCAGCAGCTTAACGGGGGTTAGTTATGGAAACACCATATATTTT. The chain has TRBV7-2 and TRBJ1-3; a possible D gene is TRBD1 (5 bases). Germline CDR1 is SGHTA and CDR2 is FQGNSA. This CDR3 has 16 amino acids. The V gene lost 2 bases and the J gene lost 3 bases, with 14 bases spanning the gap.

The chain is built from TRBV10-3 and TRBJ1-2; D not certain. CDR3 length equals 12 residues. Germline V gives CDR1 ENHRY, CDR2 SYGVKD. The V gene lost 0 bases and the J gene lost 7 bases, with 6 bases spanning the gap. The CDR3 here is CAISESQRGYTF. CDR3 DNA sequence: TGTGCCATCAGTGAGTCGCAGCGTGGCTACACCTTC.

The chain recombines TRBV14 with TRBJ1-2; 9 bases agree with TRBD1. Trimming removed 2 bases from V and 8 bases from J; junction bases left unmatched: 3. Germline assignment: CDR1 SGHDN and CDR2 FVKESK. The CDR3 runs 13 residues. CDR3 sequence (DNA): TGTGCCAGCAGCCAATGGACAGGGGACGGCTACACCTTC. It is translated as CASSQWTGDGYTF.

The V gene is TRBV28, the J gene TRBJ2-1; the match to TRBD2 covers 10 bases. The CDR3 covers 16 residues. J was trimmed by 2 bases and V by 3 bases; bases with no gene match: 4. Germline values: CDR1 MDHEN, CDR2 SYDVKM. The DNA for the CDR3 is TGTGCCAGCAGTTTTGTGAGCGGGGGGGCCTACAATGAGCAGTTCTTC. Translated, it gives CASSFVSGGAYNEQFF.

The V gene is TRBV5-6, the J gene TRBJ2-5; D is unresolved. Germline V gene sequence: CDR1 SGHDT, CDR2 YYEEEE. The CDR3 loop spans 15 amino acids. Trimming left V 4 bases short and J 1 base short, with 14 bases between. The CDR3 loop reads CASSLRLPLQETQYF. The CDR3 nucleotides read TGTGCCAGCAGCCTAAGATTGCCTCTCCAAGAGACCCAGTACTTC.

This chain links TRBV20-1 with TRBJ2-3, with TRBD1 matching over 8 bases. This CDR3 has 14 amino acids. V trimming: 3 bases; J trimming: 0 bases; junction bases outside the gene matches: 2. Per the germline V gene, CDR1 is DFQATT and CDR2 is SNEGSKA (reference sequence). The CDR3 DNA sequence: TGCAGTGCTAGTGACAGGGGTAGCACAGATACGCAGTATTTT. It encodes CSASDRGSTDTQYF.

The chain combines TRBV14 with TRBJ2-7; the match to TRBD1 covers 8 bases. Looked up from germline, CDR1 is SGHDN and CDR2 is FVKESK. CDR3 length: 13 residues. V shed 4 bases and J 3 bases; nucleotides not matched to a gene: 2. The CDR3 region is CASSRTGNYEQYF. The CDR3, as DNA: TGTGCCAGCAGCCGGACAGGGAACTACGAGCAGTACTTC.

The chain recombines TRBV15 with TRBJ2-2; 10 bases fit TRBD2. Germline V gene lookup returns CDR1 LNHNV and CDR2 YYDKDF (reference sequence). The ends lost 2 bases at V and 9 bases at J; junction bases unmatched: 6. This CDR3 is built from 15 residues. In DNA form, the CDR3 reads TGTGCCACCAGCAGACGAGCGGGGGGGCCCAGGGAGCTGTTTTTT. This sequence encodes CATSRRAGGPRELFF.

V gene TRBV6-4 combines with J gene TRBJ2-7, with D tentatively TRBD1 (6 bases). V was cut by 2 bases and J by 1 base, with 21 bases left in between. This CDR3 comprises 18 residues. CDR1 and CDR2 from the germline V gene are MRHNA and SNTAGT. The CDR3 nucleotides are TGTGCCAGCAGTGACCCACTCGGTGACAGGCCGCAATCCTACGAGCAGTACTTC. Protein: CASSDPLGDRPQSYEQYF.

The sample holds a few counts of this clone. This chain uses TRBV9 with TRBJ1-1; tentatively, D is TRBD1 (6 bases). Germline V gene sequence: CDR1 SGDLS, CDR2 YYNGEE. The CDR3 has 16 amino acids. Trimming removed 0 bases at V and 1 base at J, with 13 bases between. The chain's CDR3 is CASSVDYRAENTEAFF. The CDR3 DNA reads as TGTGCCAGCAGCGTAGACTACAGGGCGGAGAACACTGAAGCTTTCTTT. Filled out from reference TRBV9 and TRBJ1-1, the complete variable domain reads DSGVTQTPKHLITATGQRVTLRCSPRSGDLSVYWYQQSLDQGLQFLIQYYNGEERAKGNILERFSAQQFPDLHSELNLSSLELGDSALYFCASSVDYRAENTEAFFGQGTRLTVV.